This T cell receptor (beta chain) was captured by sequencing in a study of human T cells and chemical hapten exposure. Whole-study context: Patients, chiefly female, had alopecia areata, totalis or universalis.

The sample's time point: pre-sensitization, week 0. The sample's treatment: therapeutic diphenylcyclopropenone sensitization with weekly scalp DPC. Non-pregnant alopecia patients aged 18 to 70, suitable for DPC therapy. Original handling: The median was about 100,000 TCRs per sample, ranging about 20,000 to 690,600. TCRdb called the RACE reads again in MiXCR, with one record for every CDR3 protein. In this record, the V and J calls reflect TCRdb's handling and not the investigators' own analysis. In the table there are roughly 90,000 distinct CDR3 sequences, around 9.6% of which are singletons. Many counts were recorded for this clonotype. The CDR3 is 16 residues long.

This TCR derives from a woman aged 40 to 50 with alopecia areata. Some clones in this sample may be carry-over from other donors' samples. The J gene is TRBJ2-7, the V gene TRBV21-1; the table's D call, TRBD1, has no DNA check behind it. TRBV21-1 is termed a pseudogene. The sequencing here drew on whole blood, taken in connection with sensitization to the hapten diphenylcyclopropenone (DPC). The CDR3 sequence is CASSNPLDRESNEQYF. As DNA, the CDR3 is TGTGCCAGCAGCAATCCCTTGGACAGGGAGTCCAACGAGCAGTACTTC.